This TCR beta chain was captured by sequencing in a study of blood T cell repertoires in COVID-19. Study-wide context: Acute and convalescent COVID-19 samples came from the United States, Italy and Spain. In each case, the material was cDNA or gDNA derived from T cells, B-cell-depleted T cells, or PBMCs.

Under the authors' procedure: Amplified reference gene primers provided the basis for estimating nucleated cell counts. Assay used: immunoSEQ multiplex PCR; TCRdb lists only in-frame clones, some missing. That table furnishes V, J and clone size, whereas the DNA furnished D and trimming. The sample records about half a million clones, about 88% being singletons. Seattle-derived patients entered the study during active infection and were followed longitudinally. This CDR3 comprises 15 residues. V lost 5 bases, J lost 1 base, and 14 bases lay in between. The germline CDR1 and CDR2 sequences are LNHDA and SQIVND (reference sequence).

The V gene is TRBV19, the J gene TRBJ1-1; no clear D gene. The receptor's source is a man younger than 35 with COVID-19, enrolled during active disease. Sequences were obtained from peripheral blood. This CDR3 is CASSDEGLANTEAFF. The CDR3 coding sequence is TGTGCCAGTAGTGATGAGGGTTTAGCGAACACTGAAGCTTTCTTT.